These 21 T cell receptor beta chains were all obtained from the same sample, sequenced in a study of patients and donors after allogeneic stem cell transplantation. TCRdb fed the RT-PCR reads into MiXCR, producing one record per CDR3 protein. The data show 190,000 or so distinct CDR3 sequences, with over 30% seen just once and more than 9% held by the top ten. The sequenced material came from blood, either unsorted or a sorted T cell fraction (not recorded which). The receptors were sampled from a human donor who was either an allogeneic HSCT recipient or a stem cell or donor lymphocyte infusion donor (not recorded which). It is not recorded whose cells these are; they may come from a transplant donor.

This clonotype was observed once. This CDR3 is CASSPGTGASTGELFF. The DNA for the CDR3 is TGTGCCAGCAGCCCCGGGACAGGGGCTAGCACCGGGGAGCTGTTTTTT. The chain has TRBV14 and TRBJ2-2; TRBD1 aligns across 10 bases. V lost 4 bases, J lost 4 bases, and 6 bases stayed unmatched. The CDR3 spans 16 residues. In germline, CDR1 is SGHDN, CDR2 FVKESK.

CDR3 in DNA: TGTGCCATCAGGGGGGAAAGCTCCTACGAGCAGTACTTC. Amino acids: CAIRGESSYEQYF. The genes are TRBV10-3 and TRBJ2-7; D assignment may be TRBD1 or TRBD2 (5 bases each). V lost 6 bases and J 0 bases, leaving 9 bases between the germline ends. The CDR3 has 13 residues. The germline V gene has CDR1 ENHRY and CDR2 SYGVKD.

V is TRBV28 and J is TRBJ1-5; D may be TRBD1 (5 bases). The CDR3 sequence is 16 residues long. Per the germline V gene, CDR1 is MDHEN and CDR2 is SYDVKM. V was cut by 3 bases and J by 8 bases, with 20 bases left in between. The CDR3 nucleotides are TGTGCCAGCAGTTTTCACAACCGGGACCGGGATAAGCCCCAGCATTTT. Translated, it gives CASSFHNRDRDKPQHF.

The J gene is TRBJ1-5, the V gene TRBV9; D may be TRBD1 (6 bases). From germline, CDR1 is SGDLS and CDR2 YYNGEE. V lost 3 bases, J lost 4 bases, and 17 bases lay in between. The CDR3 covers 16 residues. The CDR3 bases are TGTGCCAGCAGCGGGGGGCCCGAAGCGCGGAATCAGCCCCAGCATTTT. It yields the protein CASSGGPEARNQPQHF.

CDR3 loop: CASSYRLGTGANVLTF. The CDR3 DNA is TGTGCCAGCAGTTACCGTCTGGGGACTGGGGCCAACGTCCTGACTTTC. The rearrangement uses TRBV6-2 or TRBV6-3 and TRBJ2-6; no clear D gene. Germline loops: CDR1 MNHEY, CDR2 SVGEGT. CDR3 size: 16 residues. V was trimmed by 2 bases and J by 2 bases, leaving 10 bases between them.

V is TRBV27 and J is TRBJ2-1; D is possibly TRBD1 (6 bases). The length of the CDR3 is 15 residues. Germline assignment: CDR1 MNHEY and CDR2 SMNVEV (reference sequence). V was trimmed by 7 bases and J by 0 bases, leaving 13 bases between them. Here the CDR3 reads CASTSGTNSYNEQFF. The CDR3 DNA reads TGTGCCAGCACCTCCGGGACAAACTCCTACAATGAGCAGTTCTTC.

The V gene is TRBV12-3 or TRBV12-4, the J gene TRBJ2-3; D not certain. The CDR3 has 15 residues. Trimming cost V 4 bases and J 0 bases, with 11 bases left between them. CDR3 nucleotide sequence: TGTGCCAGCAGTTCCCACAGCTCTAGCACAGATACGCAGTATTTT. Residues: CASSSHSSSTDTQYF.

Only a few counts were recorded for this clonotype. CDR3 nucleotides: TGTGCCAGCAGTGAAGGGGAGAACACTGAAGCTTTCTTT. It specifies CASSEGENTEAFF. The chain has TRBV6-1 and TRBJ1-1, with unresolved D. V lost 1 base, J lost 1 base, and 4 bases lay in between. This CDR3 has 13 amino acids. The germline gives CDR1 MNHNS, CDR2 SASEGT.

The chain joins TRBV20-1 to TRBJ2-1; 7 positions match TRBD2. This CDR3 has 15 residues. V trimming: 6 bases; J trimming: 6 bases; junction bases outside the gene matches: 14. In germline, CDR1 is DFQATT, CDR2 SNEGSKA (reference sequence). CDR3 in amino acids: CSADGEAGRVNEQFF. For the CDR3, the DNA is TGCAGTGCGGATGGGGAAGCGGGGAGAGTCAATGAGCAGTTCTTC.

The V and J genes are TRBV15 and TRBJ1-1, with D tentatively TRBD1 (6 bases). The CDR3 runs to 14 residues. Trimming shortened V by 4 bases and J by 11 bases, and 20 bases separated the two germline ends. The germline gives CDR1 LNHNV, CDR2 YYDKDF (reference sequence). The CDR3 region is CATSKGTGSLTAFF. The CDR3 coding sequence is TGTGCCACCAGCAAGGGAACAGGGTCCCTTACGGCTTTCTTT.

V is TRBV12-3 or TRBV12-4 and J is TRBJ1-2, with 8 bases matching TRBD1. V was pared by 3 bases and J by 8 bases, with 8 bases of the junction left unmatched. CDR3 length equals 14 residues. The CDR3 region is CASSFGQGWRGYTF. CDR3 bases: TGTGCCAGCAGTTTCGGACAGGGATGGCGAGGCTACACCTTC.

CDR3: CASSPHRAENTGELFF. CDR3 DNA sequence: TGTGCCAGCAGCCCCCACAGGGCGGAGAACACCGGGGAGCTGTTTTTT. The rearrangement links TRBV14 to TRBJ2-2, with D perhaps matching TRBD1 (6 bases). V lost 4 bases and J lost 1, with 13 bases in between. Germline V gene data show CDR1 as SGHDN and CDR2 as FVKESK. This CDR3 contains 16 residues.

The chain links TRBV10-3 to TRBJ1-1, with D uncertain. V dropped 3 bases and J dropped 0 bases, with 11 bases sitting between them. CDR3 length equals 15 residues. CDR1 is ENHRY and CDR2 is SYGVKD in the germline V gene. The CDR3, as DNA: TGTGCCATCAGTGATGAGGGTCAAATGAACACTGAAGCTTTCTTT. This codes for CAISDEGQMNTEAFF.

This clonotype was detected only a few times. The chain carries TRBV15 and TRBJ1-1; no clear D. Trimming removed 1 base at V and 4 bases at J, with 13 bases between. CDR1 and CDR2 (germline): LNHNV, YYDKDF (reference sequence). This CDR3 spans 15 amino acids. CDR3 DNA: TGTGCCACCAGCAGAGTCGGCCCCTCAGGCACTGAAGCTTTCTTT. It specifies CATSRVGPSGTEAFF. Full variable domain (rest looked up from reference TRBV15 and TRBJ1-1): DAMVIQNPRYQVTQFGKPVTLSCSQTLNHNVMYWYQQKSSQAPKLLFHYYDKDFNNEADTPDNFQSRRPNTSFCFLDIRSPGLGDTAMYLCATSRVGPSGTEAFFGQGTRLTVV.

The table lists this clonotype with a few counts. The V and J genes are TRBV7-2 and TRBJ2-3; the D is unclear. With 1 base removed from V and 5 bases from J, the gap between germline ends came to 10 bases. This CDR3 is 14 amino acids long. Germline CDR1 reads SGHTA; CDR2 reads FQGNSA. The CDR3 loop is CASSLGHPRDTQYF. The CDR3, as DNA: TGTGCCAGCAGCTTAGGGCACCCACGAGATACGCAGTATTTT. Based on the CDR3 plus reference TRBV7-2 and TRBJ2-3, the full variable domain is GAGVSQSPSNKVTEKGKDVELRCDPISGHTALYWYRQSLGQGLEFLIYFQGNSAPDKSGLPSDRFSAERTGGSVSTLTIQRTQQEDSAVYLCASSLGHPRDTQYFGPGTRLTVL.

The V gene is TRBV7-9, the J gene TRBJ2-7; 7 positions agree with TRBD1. V was pared by 4 bases and J by 3 bases, with 12 bases of the junction left unmatched. CDR3 length: 16 amino acids. Germline V gene data show CDR1 as SEHNR and CDR2 as FQNEAQ (reference sequence). As DNA, the CDR3 is TGTGCCAGCAGCTCCCGGCCGGGACAGCAGTACTACGAGCAGTACTTC. Translated: CASSSRPGQQYYEQYF.

The chain carries TRBV20-1 and TRBJ1-4, with D uncertain. V was cut by 2 bases and J by 3 bases, with 7 bases left in between. Looked up from germline, CDR1 is DFQATT and CDR2 is SNEGSKA (reference sequence). The CDR3 has 13 residues. CDR3 bases: TGCAGTGCTAGAATAATCCCTAATGAAAAACTGTTTTTT. Its protein product is CSARIIPNEKLFF.

The chain combines TRBV20-1 with TRBJ1-3, with no clear D. Per the germline V gene, CDR1 is DFQATT and CDR2 is SNEGSKA (reference sequence). V lost 3 bases and J lost 0, with 9 bases in between. The CDR3 sequence is 14 residues long. The CDR3 DNA reads as TGCAGTGCTAGGGACCTCAGCTCTGGAAACACCATATATTTT. Encoded protein: CSARDLSSGNTIYF.

This clonotype was counted between two and nine times. The chain links TRBV5-5 to TRBJ1-1; possibly TRBD1 for D (6 bases). V lost 0 bases and J 1 base, leaving 10 bases between the germline ends. This CDR3 spans 15 amino acids. The germline CDR1 and CDR2 sequences are SGHKS and YYEKEE (reference sequence). The CDR3: CASSLVGASNTEAFF. CDR3 DNA sequence: TGTGCCAGCAGCTTGGTGGGGGCCTCGAACACTGAAGCTTTCTTT.

CDR3 in DNA: TGTGCCAGCAGTGGTTCTAGCGGGTACTACAATGAGCAGTTCTTC. Translated, it gives CASSGSSGYYNEQFF. The chain is built from TRBV25-1 and TRBJ2-1, with TRBD2 identical over 8 bases. The CDR3 sequence is 15 residues long. The V segment lost 4 bases and the J segment 3 bases; nucleotides outside the gene matches: 5. The germline V gene has CDR1 MGHDK and CDR2 SYGVNS. Based on the CDR3 plus reference TRBV25-1 and TRBJ2-1, the full variable domain is EADIYQTPRYLVIGTGKKITLECSQTMGHDKMYWYQQDPGMELHLIHYSYGVNSTEKGDLSSESTVSRIRTEHFPLTLESARPSHTSQYLCASSGSSGYYNEQFFGPGTRLTVL.

This clonotype came up a few times. J is TRBJ1-2 and V is TRBV7-9, with D possibly matching TRBD1 (5 bases). Germline CDR1 and CDR2: SEHNR and FQNEAQ (reference sequence). Between the trimmed V and J ends, which lost 1 base and 5 bases, there was a span of 11 bases. The CDR3 totals 14 residues. CDR3 DNA: TGTGCCAGCAGCTTAGGCCGGGGCCTTTATGGCTACACCTTC. Amino acids: CASSLGRGLYGYTF.